This is a list of T cell receptor beta chains from one sample in a study of T cell responses to AZD1222 COVID-19 vaccine. Clones were read by immunoSEQ multiplex PCR, and TCRdb kept only the in-frame ones, dropping some. The data hold around 85,000 clones, with about 86% observed a single time. Source: peripheral blood, taken on day 0 of AZD1222 vaccination. The receptors derive from an adult in good health. CDR3s include the opening cysteine and the closing phenylalanine or tryptophan. D genes are given only for firm matches. Not all rows give a size; the values are once, few, many and, for expanded clones, a class.

V: TRBV6-5; J: TRBJ1-6; D: TRBD1; size: .; CDR3: CASRSGTGASPLHF; DNA: TGTGCCAGCAGGTCCGGGACAGGGGCATCACCCCTCCACTTT
V: TRBV28; J: TRBJ1-1; D: TRBD1; size: .; CDR3: CASSQATGRTEAFF; DNA: TGTGCCAGCAGCCAGGCGACAGGGAGGACTGAAGCTTTCTTT
V: TRBV15; J: TRBJ2-1; D: .; size: .; CDR3: CATSSRLTYNEQFF; DNA: TGTGCCACCAGCAGTCGCCTTACCTACAATGAGCAGTTCTTC
V: TRBV6-2/TRBV6-3; J: TRBJ2-7; D: TRBD2; size: .; CDR3: CASSFAGGVYEQYF; DNA: TGTGCCAGCAGTTTCGCGGGGGGAGTCTACGAGCAGTACTTC
V: TRBV7-2; J: TRBJ2-7; D: TRBD2; size: .; CDR3: CASSPRLADYEQYF; DNA: TGTGCCAGCAGCCCCCGACTAGCAGATTACGAGCAGTACTTC
V: TRBV6-4; J: TRBJ2-3; D: TRBD2; size: few; CDR3: CASSDGGGDTDTQYF; DNA: TGTGCCAGCAGTGACGGCGGGGGGGACACAGATACGCAGTATTTT
V: TRBV3-1/TRBV3-2; J: TRBJ1-4; D: TRBD1; size: few; CDR3: CASSQALSGTGAKLFF; DNA: TGTGCCAGCAGCCAAGCCCTTTCCGGGACAGGGGCAAAACTGTTTTTT
V: TRBV11-2; J: TRBJ2-7; D: .; size: once; CDR3: CASSLDQPLYEQYF; DNA: TGTGCCAGCAGCTTAGACCAGCCACTATACGAGCAGTACTTC
V: TRBV10-2; J: TRBJ2-1; D: TRBD1; size: .; CDR3: CASLPGQGWNEQFF; DNA: TGCGCCAGCTTGCCGGGACAGGGGTGGAATGAGCAGTTCTTC
V: TRBV27; J: TRBJ2-7; D: .; size: .; CDR3: CATRPLPSSRDYEQYF; DNA: TGTGCCACCAGGCCGCTACCGTCCTCCCGTGACTACGAGCAGTACTTC
V: TRBV4-2; J: TRBJ1-1; D: .; size: many; CDR3: CASSHLAGNTEAFF; DNA: TGTGCCAGCAGCCATCTGGCCGGGAACACTGAAGCTTTCTTT
V: TRBV24-1; J: TRBJ2-2; D: TRBD2; size: .; CDR3: CATPLPSSGRNTGELFF; DNA: TGTGCCACCCCGCTTCCCTCTAGCGGGAGGAACACCGGGGAGCTGTTTTTT